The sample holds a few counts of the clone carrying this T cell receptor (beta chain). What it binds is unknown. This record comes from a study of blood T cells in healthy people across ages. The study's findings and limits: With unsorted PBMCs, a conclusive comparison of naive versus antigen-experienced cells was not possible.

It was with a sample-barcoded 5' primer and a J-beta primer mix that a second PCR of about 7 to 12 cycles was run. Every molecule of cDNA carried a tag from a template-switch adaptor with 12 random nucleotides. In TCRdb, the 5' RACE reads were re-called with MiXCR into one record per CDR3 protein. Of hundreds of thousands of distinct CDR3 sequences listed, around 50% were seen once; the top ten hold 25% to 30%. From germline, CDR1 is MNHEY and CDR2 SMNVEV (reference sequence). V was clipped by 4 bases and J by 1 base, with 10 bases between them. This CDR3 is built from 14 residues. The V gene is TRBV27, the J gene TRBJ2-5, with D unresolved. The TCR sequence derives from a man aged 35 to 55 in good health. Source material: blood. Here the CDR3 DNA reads TGTGCCAGCAGTTCCCTGCCCCCCCAAGAGACCCAGTACTTC. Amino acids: CASSSLPPQETQYF.